Listed below are T cell receptor beta chains from one sample, sequenced in a study of blood T cell repertoires in COVID-19. Generated by immunoSEQ multiplex PCR, the TCRdb table keeps only in-frame clones and is missing some. Of about 190,000 clones in the sample, about 85% are singletons; the top ten hold roughly 20%. The source material was peripheral blood. Receptors originate from a human donor in a cohort sampled during active COVID-19. Each CDR3 is given with its conserved first and last residue. The D gene is left open where the match is weak. A clone size is listed for some rows: how often the clone was seen (once, few, many), or a class if it is expanded.

v_call	j_call	clone_size	d_call	cdr3_aa	cdr3_nt
TRBV5-4	TRBJ2-7	.	TRBD1	CASSPSGTETYEQYF	TGTGCCAGCAGCCCATCCGGGACAGAAACCTACGAGCAGTACTTC
TRBV6-2/TRBV6-3	TRBJ1-3	.	.	CASSGRTIVSGNTIYF	TGTGCCAGCAGTGGCAGAACTATCGTATCTGGAAACACCATATATTTT
TRBV19	TRBJ1-1	many	.	CASCYRVNTEAFF	TGTGCCAGTTGTTACAGAGTGAACACTGAAGCTTTCTTT
TRBV19	TRBJ1-5	few	TRBD1	CASSPQGRQPQHF	TGTGCCAGTAGCCCACAGGGGAGGCAGCCCCAGCATTTT
TRBV19	TRBJ1-1	.	.	CASSMGRMNTEAFF	TGTGCCAGTAGCATGGGGCGGATGAACACTGAAGCTTTCTTT
TRBV7-9	TRBJ2-3	.	.	CASSLGTADTDTQYF	TGTGCCAGCAGCTTAGGGACAGCAGACACAGATACGCAGTATTTT
TRBV7-8	TRBJ2-4	.	TRBD1	CASSTRRGQGNIQYF	TGTGCCAGCAGCACGAGGCGGGGACAGGGGAACATTCAGTACTTC
TRBV5-1	TRBJ2-7	few	TRBD1	CASRRTGTYEQYF	TGCGCCAGCAGAAGGACAGGCACCTACGAGCAGTACTTC
TRBV5-1	TRBJ1-3	once	TRBD1	CASSSQGGRNTIYF	TGCGCCAGCAGCTCCCAGGGGGGAAGAAACACCATATATTTT
TRBV7-9	TRBJ1-4	.	.	CASSLVRANEKLFF	TGTGCCAGCAGCTTAGTCAGGGCTAATGAAAAACTGTTTTTT
TRBV12-5	TRBJ1-1	.	.	CASGFARTEAFF	TGTGCTAGTGGTTTCGCCAGAACTGAAGCTTTCTTT
TRBV27	TRBJ2-7	.	TRBD1	CASSSQGQGPYEQYF	TGTGCCAGCAGTTCTCAGGGACAGGGACCCTACGAGCAGTACTTC
TRBV15	TRBJ1-5	.	.	CATSRARDQPQHF	TGTGCCACCAGCAGAGCGCGGGATCAGCCCCAGCATTTT
TRBV28	TRBJ1-3	.	.	CASSGGDVSGNTIYF	TGTGCCAGCAGTGGAGGAGATGTGTCTGGAAACACCATATATTTT
TRBV5-6	TRBJ1-2	.	TRBD1	CASKGTVSYGYTF	TGTGCCAGCAAGGGGACAGTATCCTATGGCTACACCTTC
TRBV28	TRBJ1-1	.	.	CASSLEAAGTEAFF	TGTGCCAGCAGTTTAGAAGCCGCGGGTACTGAAGCTTTCTTT
TRBV3-1/TRBV3-2	TRBJ2-5	.	TRBD2	CASKGLAGEETQYF	TGTGCCAGCAAGGGACTAGCGGGAGAAGAGACCCAGTACTTC
TRBV6-5	TRBJ1-6	once	TRBD1	CASSWGQGVESPLHF	TGTGCCAGCAGCTGGGGACAGGGGGTCGAATCACCCCTCCACTTT
TRBV27	TRBJ2-1	.	TRBD1	CASSLLARGQGYNEQFF	TGTGCCAGCAGTTTACTCGCAAGGGGACAGGGTTACAATGAGCAGTTCTTC
TRBV5-1	TRBJ1-6	.	TRBD1	CASSFRDSRSPLHF	TGCGCCAGCAGCTTCCGGGACAGCCGATCACCCCTCCACTTT
TRBV5-1	TRBJ2-5	once	.	CASSLNPGDKETQYF	TGCGCCAGCAGCTTGAATCCGGGAGATAAAGAGACCCAGTACTTC
TRBV19	TRBJ2-1	.	TRBD1	CASRGTGTGEQFF	TGTGCCAGTAGGGGGACAGGGACAGGTGAGCAGTTCTTC
TRBV3-1/TRBV3-2	TRBJ2-2	.	.	CASRSQGHTGELFF	TGTGCCAGCAGGTCACAGGGTCACACCGGGGAGCTGTTTTTT
TRBV19	TRBJ2-1	.	TRBD1	CASSLHRGVVNEQFF	TGTGCCAGTAGCCTACACAGGGGAGTTGTCAATGAGCAGTTCTTC
TRBV28	TRBJ1-2	.	.	CASSSGGTNYGYTF	TGTGCCAGCAGTTCGGGGGGGACTAACTATGGCTACACCTTC
TRBV4-1	TRBJ2-5	.	TRBD2	CASSHPIGGEETQYF	TGCGCCAGCAGCCACCCGATCGGGGGGGAAGAGACCCAGTACTTC